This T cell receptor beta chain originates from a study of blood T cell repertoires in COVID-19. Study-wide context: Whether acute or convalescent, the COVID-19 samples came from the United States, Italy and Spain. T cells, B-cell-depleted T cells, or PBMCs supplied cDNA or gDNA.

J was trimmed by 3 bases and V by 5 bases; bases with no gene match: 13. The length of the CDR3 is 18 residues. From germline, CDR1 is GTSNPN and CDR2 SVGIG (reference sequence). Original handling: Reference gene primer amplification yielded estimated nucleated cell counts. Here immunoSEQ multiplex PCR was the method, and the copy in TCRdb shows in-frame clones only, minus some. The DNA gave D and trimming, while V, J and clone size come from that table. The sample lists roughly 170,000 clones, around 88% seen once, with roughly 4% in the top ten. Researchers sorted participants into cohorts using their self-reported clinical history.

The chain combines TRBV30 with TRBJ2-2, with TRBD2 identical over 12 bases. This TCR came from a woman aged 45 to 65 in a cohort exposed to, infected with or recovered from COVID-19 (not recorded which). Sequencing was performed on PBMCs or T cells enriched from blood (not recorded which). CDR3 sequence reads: CAWPSRNRTSGDTGELFF. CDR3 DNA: TGTGCCTGGCCGAGCAGGAATCGGACTAGCGGGGACACCGGGGAGCTGTTTTTT.